These 18 T cell receptor beta chains originate from one sample sequenced in a study of Graves' ophthalmopathy and Graves' hyperthyroidism. As the template, RNA transcripts were used to amplify TCR beta CDR3 regions. First-round RT-PCR with HTBI primers preceded a second-round multiplex PCR. TCRdb reprocessed the multiplex PCR reads via MiXCR and lists one record per CDR3 protein. The sample has about 590,000 distinct CDR3 sequences, under 45% seen once; the top ten hold over 3.5%. The specimen was peripheral blood or thyroid tissue (not recorded which). The receptors shown here come from an adult man with Graves' hyperthyroidism.

This clonotype came up many times. The chain joins TRBV7-8 to TRBJ2-5; perhaps TRBD1 as D (6 bases). V was pared by 0 bases and J by 4 bases, with 9 bases between. The CDR3 has 14 amino acids. Per germline, CDR1 SGHVS and CDR2 FQNEAQ. CDR3 loop: CASSLAQGIETQYF. CDR3 DNA: TGTGCCAGCAGCTTAGCGCAGGGGATAGAGACCCAGTACTTC.

V usage is TRBV5-1 and J usage is TRBJ1-1; the match to TRBD1 covers 10 bases. V gave up 0 bases and J gave up 5 bases; unmatched junction bases: 7. The germline V gene encodes CDR1 SGHRS and CDR2 YFSETQ. The CDR3 is 16 amino acids. CDR3 nucleotide sequence: TGCGCCAGCAGCTTGGGCCGCCGGACAGGGGGGACTGAAGCTTTCTTT. Encoded protein: CASSLGRRTGGTEAFF.

This clonotype was detected many times. The J gene is TRBJ2-7, the V gene TRBV25-1, with D possibly being TRBD1 (5 bases). Germline V gene data show CDR1 as MGHDK and CDR2 as SYGVNS. V was pared by 4 bases and J by 6 bases, with 7 bases between. The CDR3 consists of 11 residues. Written as DNA, the CDR3 is TGTGCCAGCAGTGGGGGCCCCGAGCAGTACTTC. Translated, it gives CASSGGPEQYF.

This clonotype was detected ten times or more. The J gene is TRBJ2-7, the V gene TRBV6-5; TRBD2 matches at 9 bases. CDR1 and CDR2 (germline): MNHEY, SVGAGI. V was clipped by 5 bases and J by 0 bases; unmatched bases: 5. This CDR3 is built from 15 residues. This CDR3 is CASSPGLANSYEQYF. As DNA, the CDR3 is TGTGCCAGCAGTCCCGGACTAGCGAACTCCTACGAGCAGTACTTC.

V is TRBV5-4 and J is TRBJ2-6; D not resolved. Germline CDR1 is SGHNT and CDR2 is YYREEE (reference sequence). V lost 2 bases and J lost 0, with 9 bases in between. This CDR3 region has 16 residues. The CDR3 sequence is CASSFRASSGANVLTF. DNA for the CDR3: TGTGCCAGCAGCTTCCGGGCAAGCTCTGGGGCCAACGTCCTGACTTTC.

The rearrangement joins TRBV20-1 to TRBJ1-2; 8 bases agree with TRBD1. J lost 6 bases, V lost 0 bases, and 6 bases had no gene match. The CDR3 has 14 amino acids. Per germline, CDR1 DFQATT and CDR2 SNEGSKA (reference sequence). CDR3 in DNA: TGCAGTGCTAGAGATGACGGACAGGGTCATGGCTACACCTTC. Translated, it gives CSARDDGQGHGYTF.

This clonotype was recorded at least ten times. V usage is TRBV6-5 and J usage is TRBJ1-1, with TRBD1 as a possible D gene (5 bases). This CDR3 comprises 14 residues. Germline values: CDR1 MNHEY, CDR2 SVGAGI. The ends were cut back, 6 bases at V and 1 base at J, with 12 bases in the middle. CDR3 amino acids: CASRPGGQNTEAFF. The CDR3 region has the DNA TGTGCCAGCAGACCGGGCGGACAGAACACTGAAGCTTTCTTT.

This sequence joins TRBV5-1 and TRBJ2-2; D ambiguous. V shed 1 base and J shed 3 bases, with 13 bases lying between them. The CDR3 loop spans 16 amino acids. Looked up from germline, CDR1 is SGHRS and CDR2 is YFSETQ. The CDR3 region has the DNA TGCGCCAGCAGCTTGAAGCGTCGTGGTTACACCGGGGAGCTGTTTTTT. Amino acids: CASSLKRRGYTGELFF. The variable domain in full, completed from reference TRBV5-1 and TRBJ2-2, reads KAGVTQTPRYLIKTRGQQVTLSCSPISGHRSVSWYQQTPGQGLQFLFEYFSETQRNKGNFPGRFSGRQFSNSRSEMNVSTLELGDSALYLCASSLKRRGYTGELFFGEGSRLTVL.

This clonotype was observed at least ten times. This rearrangement joins TRBV2 to TRBJ2-6; D remains ambiguous. Trimming cost V 6 bases and J 0 bases, with 6 bases left between them. From germline, CDR1 is SNHLY and CDR2 FYNNEI. The CDR3 runs to 14 residues. CDR3 sequence reads: CASRDSSGANVLTF. DNA for the CDR3: TGTGCCAGCAGAGATAGCTCTGGGGCCAACGTCCTGACTTTC.

The V gene is TRBV5-1, the J gene TRBJ1-1; D remains ambiguous. This CDR3 contains 13 residues. Trimming took 1 base from V and 3 from J, leaving 7 bases between them. Germline V lookup: CDR1 SGHRS, CDR2 YFSETQ. In DNA, the CDR3 is TGCGCCAGCAGCTTGAGTCCGGACACTGAAGCTTTCTTT. Its translation is CASSLSPDTEAFF.

This clonotype was found many times. This chain links TRBV7-9 with TRBJ1-4; D may be TRBD1 (5 bases). The germline V gene has CDR1 SEHNR and CDR2 FQNEAQ (reference sequence). The CDR3 extends over 18 amino acids. With 5 bases removed from V and 2 bases from J, the gap between germline ends came to 21 bases. In DNA form, the CDR3 reads TGTGCCAGCAGCGGCCGGGACTTATTCCGGGGGACTAATGAAAAACTGTTTTTT. Residues: CASSGRDLFRGTNEKLFF.

The CDR3 loop reads CASSQAGVGRRRGSTDTQYF. The CDR3 DNA reads as TGTGCCAGCAGCCAGGCGGGAGTCGGTAGACGTAGAGGGAGCACAGATACGCAGTATTTT. V usage is TRBV7-2 and J usage is TRBJ2-3; TRBD2 matches at 7 bases. The V segment lost 5 bases and the J segment 0 bases; nucleotides outside the gene matches: 20. CDR1 is SGHTA, CDR2 FQGNSA, per germline. The CDR3 is 20 amino acids.

The chain combines TRBV14 with TRBJ1-4; possible D gene TRBD1, 5 bases. CDR1 is SGHDN, CDR2 FVKESK, per germline. CDR3 size: 15 residues. V was pared by 0 bases and J by 6 bases, with 11 bases between. In DNA, the CDR3 is TGTGCCAGCAGCCAAGATCGAGGGGAACATGAAAAACTGTTTTTT. Protein product: CASSQDRGEHEKLFF.

The chain couples TRBV6-1 to TRBJ2-7; 13 positions match TRBD2. Germline V gene lookup returns CDR1 MNHNS and CDR2 SASEGT. The CDR3 sequence is 17 residues long. The ends lost 7 bases at V and 0 bases at J; junction bases unmatched: 9. This chain's CDR3 is CASIPTSGGILSYEQYF. The CDR3 DNA reads TGTGCCAGCATCCCGACTAGCGGGGGGATCCTCTCCTACGAGCAGTACTTC.

This clonotype turned up a few times. The chain uses TRBV3-1 and TRBJ2-5, with 10 bases fitting TRBD2. The V gene end was trimmed by 2 bases and the J gene end by 0 bases; junction bases not matched to a gene: 0. The CDR3 covers 15 residues. Germline CDR1 reads LGHDT; CDR2 reads YNNKEL (reference sequence). The CDR3 coding sequence is TGTGCCAGCAGCCAACTAGCGGGGGACCAAGAGACCCAGTACTTC. Its protein is CASSQLAGDQETQYF.

This clonotype appeared many times. V and J are TRBV2 and TRBJ1-1; the D is unclear. The CDR3 contains 13 residues. Looked up from germline, CDR1 is SNHLY and CDR2 is FYNNEI. V gave up 6 bases and J gave up 1 base, with 9 bases separating them. DNA of the CDR3: TGTGCCAGCAGCCCGACCTGGAACACTGAAGCTTTCTTT. This encodes CASSPTWNTEAFF.

Many counts were recorded for this clonotype. CDR3 protein: CAISRDLTTTNEKLFF. The CDR3 bases are TGTGCCATCAGTCGGGACCTGACCACAACTAATGAAAAACTGTTTTTT. The chain joins TRBV10-3 to TRBJ1-4, with a possible D match to TRBD1 (5 bases). The CDR3 length is 16 residues. Germline V gene data show CDR1 as ENHRY and CDR2 as SYGVKD. V was clipped by 5 bases and J by 0 bases, with 13 bases between them.

The chain has TRBV2 and TRBJ1-5, with D possibly TRBD1 on 5 matching bases. The CDR3 has 15 residues. The germline gives CDR1 SNHLY, CDR2 FYNNEI. Trimming pared 6 bases from V and 6 bases from J, leaving 18 bases between. This CDR3 reads CASSQDWGLGQPQHF. The CDR3 nucleotides read TGTGCCAGCAGCCAAGATTGGGGGTTGGGTCAGCCCCAGCATTTT.